The next 24 T cell receptor beta chains were all read from a single sample in a study of PD-1 blockade in classical Hodgkin lymphoma. The repertoire was sequenced with immunoSEQ multiplex PCR; TCRdb's copy has only in-frame clones and lacks some. The sample has 8,500 to 14,000 clones; over 70% are singletons. All patients relapsed after autologous stem cell transplantation, and brentuximab vedotin exposure varied. The material was peripheral blood mononuclear cells (PBMCs), obtained at baseline. The receptors originated from a human donor with classical Hodgkin lymphoma.

V is TRBV5-4 and J is TRBJ1-6; 9 positions match TRBD1. Trimming removed 2 bases from V and 7 bases from J; junction bases left unmatched: 1. Germline V CDR1 and CDR2: SGHNT, YYREEE (reference sequence). CDR3 length: 14 amino acids. The CDR3 DNA sequence: TGTGCCAGCAGCTTAGACAGGGGGAATTCACCCCTCCACTTT. It codes for CASSLDRGNSPLHF.

The chain carries TRBV19 and TRBJ1-2; D is unresolved. V lost 6 bases, J lost 0 bases, and 8 bases lay in between. This CDR3 contains 13 residues. Germline CDR1 is LNHDA and CDR2 is SQIVND (reference sequence). For the CDR3, the DNA is TGTGCCAGTAGGAAGTCTGCTAACTATGGCTACACCTTC. Translation: CASRKSANYGYTF. Supplemented by reference TRBV19 and TRBJ1-2, the full variable domain reads DGGITQSPKYLFRKEGQNVTLSCEQNLNHDAMYWYRQDPGQGLRLIYYSQIVNDFQKGDIAEGYSVSREKKESFPLTVTSAQKNPTAFYLCASRKSANYGYTFGSGTRLTVV.

The chain links TRBV7-8 to TRBJ2-7, with D unclear. Germline lookup yields CDR1 SGHVS and CDR2 FQNEAQ. Trimming shortened V by 5 bases and J by 0 bases, and 14 bases separated the two germline ends. The CDR3 has 15 amino acids. CDR3 region: CASSPPGRNSYEQYF. The CDR3, as DNA: TGTGCCAGCAGCCCCCCGGGCAGGAACTCCTACGAGCAGTACTTC.

This clone has a single count. This sequence joins TRBV25-1 and TRBJ2-1, with TRBD1 matching over 9 bases. CDR1 and CDR2 from the germline V gene are MGHDK and SYGVNS. V shed 3 bases and J 6 bases; nucleotides not matched to a gene: 0. The CDR3 sequence is 13 residues long. The CDR3, as DNA: TGTGCCAGCAGTGAGGACAGGGGCAATGAGCAGTTCTTC. This translates into CASSEDRGNEQFF. Using reference TRBV25-1 and TRBJ2-1 for the parts outside the CDR3, the full variable domain is EADIYQTPRYLVIGTGKKITLECSQTMGHDKMYWYQQDPGMELHLIHYSYGVNSTEKGDLSSESTVSRIRTEHFPLTLESARPSHTSQYLCASSEDRGNEQFFGPGTRLTVL.

V and J are TRBV19 and TRBJ2-1; unclear D gene. The CDR3 contains 15 residues. V lost 3 bases to trimming and J lost 0 bases, with 9 bases between them. CDR1 and CDR2 from the germline V gene are LNHDA and SQIVND (reference sequence). The DNA of the CDR3 is TGTGCCAGTAGTATTGCTAGGAGCTCCTACAATGAGCAGTTCTTC. Protein: CASSIARSSYNEQFF. The variable domain in full, with the rest retrieved from reference TRBV19 and TRBJ2-1, is DGGITQSPKYLFRKEGQNVTLSCEQNLNHDAMYWYRQDPGQGLRLIYYSQIVNDFQKGDIAEGYSVSREKKESFPLTVTSAQKNPTAFYLCASSIARSSYNEQFFGPGTRLTVL.

The rearrangement links TRBV11-1 to TRBJ1-1; D remains unclear. V was trimmed by 4 bases and J by 4 bases, leaving 13 bases between them. The V gene's germline CDR1 is SGHAT and CDR2 FQDESV (reference sequence). This CDR3 is 14 amino acids long. In DNA, the CDR3 is TGTGCCAGCAGCTACGCAGGCAGGACCACTGAAGCTTTCTTT. It is translated as CASSYAGRTTEAFF. The variable domain in full, with the rest retrieved from reference TRBV11-1 and TRBJ1-1, is EAEVAQSPRYKITEKSQAVAFWCDPISGHATLYWYRQILGQGPELLVQFQDESVVDDSQLPKDRFSAERLKGVDSTLKIQPAELGDSAMYLCASSYAGRTTEAFFGQGTRLTVV.

The CDR3, as DNA: TGTGCCAGCAGCTTAGGTTCGGGGGCGTGGACTGAAGCTTTCTTT. It codes for CASSLGSGAWTEAFF. The J gene is TRBJ1-1, the V gene TRBV11-3; D possibly corresponds to TRBD1 (6 bases). The V gene's germline CDR1 is SGHNT and CDR2 YENEEA. The CDR3 totals 15 residues. Trimming took off 1 base at V and 5 bases at J, with 14 bases between the two ends.

The chain employs TRBV9 and TRBJ1-3; a weak D match, TRBD1 (6 bases). V was pared by 4 bases and J by 8 bases, with 16 bases between. This CDR3 is built from 14 residues. Per the germline V gene, CDR1 is SGDLS and CDR2 is YYNGEE. The CDR3, as DNA: TGTGCCAGCAGCTCCCGACAGGAGGGAGACACCATATATTTT. Its translation is CASSSRQEGDTIYF.

J is TRBJ2-7 and V is TRBV9, with TRBD2 as a possible D gene (5 bases). CDR3 length: 14 residues. The germline V and J ends were trimmed by 4 bases and 7 bases, with 18 bases remaining between them. The V gene's germline CDR1 is SGDLS and CDR2 YYNGEE. The CDR3 bases are TGTGCCAGCAGCCCGAGTGACTACCAAGGGGAGCAGTACTTC. The encoded protein is CASSPSDYQGEQYF. The full variable domain, in which reference TRBV9 and TRBJ2-7 provide the parts outside the CDR3, is DSGVTQTPKHLITATGQRVTLRCSPRSGDLSVYWYQQSLDQGLQFLIQYYNGEERAKGNILERFSAQQFPDLHSELNLSSLELGDSALYFCASSPSDYQGEQYFGPGTRLTVT.

The chain carries TRBV19 and TRBJ1-2, with 7 bases fitting TRBD1. CDR3 length equals 14 residues. Germline lookup yields CDR1 LNHDA and CDR2 SQIVND (reference sequence). Trimming cost V 6 bases and J 3 bases; bases outside gene matches: 7. CDR3 nucleotide sequence: TGTGCCAGTAGGCGAGACAGGGTAGACTATGGCTACACCTTC. Its protein is CASRRDRVDYGYTF.

CDR3 nucleotides: TGTGCCAGCAGTGATGGACTGGTGAAGCAGTACTTC. Its translation is CASSDGLVKQYF. The V call is TRBV25-1, the J call TRBJ2-7; possible D gene TRBD2, 5 bases. This CDR3 has 12 residues. The V gene's germline CDR1 is MGHDK and CDR2 SYGVNS. Trimming left V 3 bases short and J 8 bases short, with 11 bases between.

The chain employs TRBV7-9 and TRBJ1-1, with unresolved D. V shed 4 bases and J shed 3 bases, with 9 bases lying between them. The CDR3 is made up of 13 amino acids. CDR1 and CDR2 from the germline V gene are SEHNR and FQNEAQ (reference sequence). CDR3 in amino acids: CASSYQTYTEAFF. In nucleotides, the CDR3 is TGTGCCAGCAGCTACCAAACATACACTGAAGCTTTCTTT.

The J gene is TRBJ1-1, the V gene TRBV5-5; TRBD1 agrees at 9 bases. The CDR3 length is 14 residues. J lost 4 bases, V lost 3 bases, and 4 bases had no gene match. CDR1 is SGHKS, CDR2 YYEKEE, per germline (reference sequence). CDR3 nucleotide sequence: TGTGCCAGCAGCTCTAGGGACAGGGCCACTGAAGCTTTCTTT. Translation: CASSSRDRATEAFF.

V and J are TRBV5-5 and TRBJ2-1, with D perhaps assigned TRBD1 or TRBD2 (5 bases each). V was cut by 0 bases and J by 2 bases, with 9 bases left in between. This CDR3 spans 15 amino acids. The germline gives CDR1 SGHKS, CDR2 YYEKEE (reference sequence). Here the CDR3 reads CASSLGGATYNEQFF. The DNA of the CDR3 is TGTGCCAGCAGCTTGGGAGGGGCTACCTACAATGAGCAGTTCTTC.

CDR3 in amino acids: CASSSGQGREKLFF. As DNA, the CDR3 is TGTGCCAGCAGTTCCGGACAGGGCCGTGAAAAACTGTTTTTT. V gene TRBV28 combines with J gene TRBJ1-4; 8 bases fit TRBD1. Germline V gene lookup returns CDR1 MDHEN and CDR2 SYDVKM. The J segment lost 7 bases and the V segment lost 4 bases, leaving 5 bases of the junction unmatched. This CDR3 is 14 amino acids long.

The chain links TRBV28 to TRBJ1-2; 7 nucleotides agree with TRBD1. V gave up 4 bases and J gave up 8 bases; unmatched junction bases: 10. CDR3 length: 14 amino acids. Germline CDR1 reads MDHEN; CDR2 reads SYDVKM. CDR3 coding DNA: TGTGCCAGCAGTTCGGGACAGCCTGTTCGCGGCTACACCTTC. As protein: CASSSGQPVRGYTF.

The V gene is TRBV30, the J gene TRBJ1-6, with D perhaps matching TRBD1 (5 bases). The CDR3 covers 15 residues. V was shortened by 3 bases and J by 9 bases, with 18 bases between the two germline ends. Germline lookup yields CDR1 GTSNPN and CDR2 SVGIG (reference sequence). CDR3 sequence reads: CAWRGLGGGVSPLHF. In nucleotides, the CDR3 is TGTGCCTGGAGGGGACTCGGTGGGGGGGTTTCACCCCTCCACTTT.

This chain joins TRBV30 and TRBJ2-1, with D possibly matching TRBD2 (6 bases). The CDR3 is 15 residues long. CDR1 and CDR2 (germline): GTSNPN, SVGIG (reference sequence). Trimming took off 0 bases at V and 0 bases at J, with 9 bases between the two ends. The CDR3 nucleotides read TGTGCCTGGAGTGTACTGCGGGGCTCCTACAATGAGCAGTTCTTC. Encoded protein: CAWSVLRGSYNEQFF.

The V and J genes are TRBV28 and TRBJ2-5; unclear D gene. TRBJ2-7 matches the DNA end more closely, so the J call is doubtful. The germline CDR1 and CDR2 sequences are MDHEN and SYDVKM. The CDR3 contains 12 residues. CDR3 sequence: CATKGMRHEQYF. In nucleotides, the CDR3 is TGTGCCACCAAGGGAATGAGGCACGAGCAGTACTTC.

The chain recombines TRBV29-1 with TRBJ1-1, with D maybe TRBD1 (6 bases). In germline, CDR1 is SQVTM, CDR2 ANQGSEA. The V gene lost 2 bases and the J gene lost 4 bases, with 14 bases spanning the gap. The CDR3 extends over 14 amino acids. CDR3 DNA: TGCAGCGTTGAAAGGGGACATGCGAGCACTGAAGCTTTCTTT. Its protein is CSVERGHASTEAFF. The variable domain in full, completed from reference TRBV29-1 and TRBJ1-1, reads SAVISQKPSRDICQRGTSLTIQCQVDSQVTMMFWYRQQPGQSLTLIATANQGSEATYESGFVIDKFPISRPNLTFSTLTVSNMSPEDSSIYLCSVERGHASTEAFFGQGTRLTVV.

V gene TRBV5-4 combines with J gene TRBJ1-1; TRBD1 is a possible D gene (5 bases). The V gene's germline CDR1 is SGHNT and CDR2 YYREEE (reference sequence). The ends were cut back, 4 bases at V and 1 base at J, with 17 bases in the middle. The CDR3 spans 16 residues. CDR3 protein: CASSRGSPGTNTEAFF. DNA of the CDR3: TGTGCCAGCAGCCGTGGGTCCCCAGGGACGAACACTGAAGCTTTCTTT.

This chain connects TRBV18 to TRBJ2-7; TRBD1 aligns across 8 bases. The germline CDR1 and CDR2 sequences are KGHSH and LQKENI. V shed 3 bases, J shed 4 bases, and the junction held 5 bases outside the gene matches. CDR3 size: 14 residues. The CDR3 protein is CASSPSRTGYEQYF. CDR3 nucleotide sequence: TGTGCCAGCTCACCTTCTAGGACAGGGTACGAGCAGTACTTC. Full variable domain (remainder filled in from reference TRBV18 and TRBJ2-7): NAGVMQNPRHLVRRRGQEARLRCSPMKGHSHVYWYRQLPEEGLKFMVYLQKENIIDESGMPKERFSAEFPKEGPSILRIQQVVRGDSAAYFCASSPSRTGYEQYFGPGTRLTVT.

This chain connects TRBV21-1 to TRBJ2-1; TRBD2 reflects the table's D call only, with no check against the DNA. TRBV21-1 is recorded as a pseudogene. The CDR3 is 16 amino acids. The CDR3, as DNA: TGTGCCAGCAGAAGGCGGGAGGGCCAATCCTACAATGAGCAGTTCTTC. Its translation is CASRRREGQSYNEQFF.

The chain joins TRBV19 to TRBJ2-1, with TRBD2 matching over 9 bases. V lost 1 base, J lost 3 bases, and 4 bases stayed unmatched. CDR1 is LNHDA and CDR2 is SQIVND in the germline V gene (reference sequence). This CDR3 has 16 residues. CDR3 region: CASSIVSSGIYNEQFF. As DNA, the CDR3 is TGTGCCAGTAGTATAGTGTCTAGCGGGATCTACAATGAGCAGTTCTTC.